What follows are 3 T cell receptor beta chains derived from one specimen sequenced in a study of T cell repertoires in cytomegalovirus infection. TCRdb called the reads again in MiXCR, with one record for every CDR3 protein. This sample has about 310,000 distinct CDR3 sequences; around 10% occur once, and the top ten carry less than 3%. The sample was PBMCs. The source of these receptors is a human donor in good health (CMV status not recorded). Some clones in this sample may be carry-over from other donors' samples.

This sequence joins TRBV29-1 and TRBJ2-3; no definite D call. With 1 base removed from V and 0 bases from J, the gap between germline ends came to 17 bases. The CDR3 extends over 17 amino acids. Per the germline V gene, CDR1 is SQVTM and CDR2 is ANQGSEA. The CDR3 reads CSVEAKRTRLSTDTQYF. The CDR3 nucleotides are TGCAGCGTTGAAGCTAAGAGGACGCGATTAAGCACAGATACGCAGTATTTT.

This clonotype was recorded a few times. The chain is built from TRBV7-3 and TRBJ1-2; D ambiguous. This CDR3 is built from 13 residues. Germline V CDR1 and CDR2: SGHTA, FQGTGA. Trimming took 2 bases from V and 7 from J, leaving 11 bases between them. CDR3 nucleotide sequence: TGTGCCAGCAGCTTACCGGGGAAGGGTGGCTACACCTTC. Translation: CASSLPGKGGYTF.

This clonotype appeared many times. The chain combines TRBV7-2 with TRBJ2-1; D may be TRBD1 (5 bases). V was pared by 2 bases and J by 2 bases, with 19 bases between. The V gene's germline CDR1 is SGHTA and CDR2 FQGNSA. The CDR3 contains 18 residues. The CDR3 bases are TGTGCCAGCAGCTTAACGCCCAAGGGGTGGAGCCCCTACAATGAGCAGTTCTTC. Its protein is CASSLTPKGWSPYNEQFF.